The present TCR beta chain was sequenced within a study of blood T cell repertoires in COVID-19. As for the study in general: Sites across the United States, Italy and Spain contributed samples from acute and convalescent COVID-19. T cells, B-cell-depleted T cells, or PBMCs supplied cDNA or gDNA.

Only in-frame clones appear in the TCRdb table, and some are missing; sequencing was by immunoSEQ multiplex PCR. The sample yields about 160,000 clones, around nine tenths seen once. Seattle cases were enrolled at active infection and followed longitudinally. CDR3 length: 15 amino acids. Per germline, CDR1 KGHSH and CDR2 LQKENI. V was shortened by 2 bases and J by 6 bases, with 13 bases between the two germline ends. The clonotype comes from a man aged 55 to 70 with COVID-19, enrolled during active disease. The V gene is TRBV18, the J gene TRBJ2-2; a weak D match, TRBD2 (6 bases). The sequenced sample consisted of peripheral blood. The DNA of the CDR3 is TGTGCCAGCTCACCATACTCTCCGGGGGCCGGGGAGCTGTTTTTT. Its translation: CASSPYSPGAGELFF.